One and the same sample provided the 32 T cell receptor beta chains below, sequenced in a study of vaccination and CD4 T cells after COVID-19. Treatment here: roughly 10-day PBMC culture with coronavirus spike peptide pools or control peptides (ViraFEST assay). No antigen has been assigned to these receptors. The study sequenced cultured CD4+ T cell DNA using the Oncomine TCR Beta short-read assay. TCRdb passed the PCR reads through MiXCR, listing each CDR3 protein once. The sample lists 15,000 to 20,000 distinct CDR3 sequences, about 50% seen once, with approximately 10% in the top ten. The sequenced sample was CD4+ T cells from blood, cultured in vitro. All receptors come from a human donor who had recovered from COVID-19.

V usage is TRBV6-1 and J usage is TRBJ2-7; D is perhaps TRBD1 (5 bases). V lost 6 bases and J 3 bases, leaving 12 bases between the germline ends. The CDR3 consists of 13 residues. CDR1 MNHNS and CDR2 SASEGT come from the germline V gene. CDR3 in amino acids: CASRETAFYEQYF. CDR3 sequence (DNA): TGTGCCAGCAGAGAGACAGCCTTCTACGAGCAGTACTTC.

The CDR3 DNA sequence: TGTGCCAGCAGACTAGACAGGGCTGGGTCACCCCTCCACTTT. This gives the protein CASRLDRAGSPLHF. The chain employs TRBV6-1 and TRBJ1-6; 7 bases match TRBD1. Germline trimming cut 6 bases from V and 10 bases from J; bases unmatched to any gene: 9. The CDR3 is 14 amino acids. Germline CDR1 reads MNHNS; CDR2 reads SASEGT.

The chain couples TRBV7-2 to TRBJ1-1; D is undetermined. The CDR3 spans 14 residues. V lost 5 bases and J 1 base, leaving 11 bases between the germline ends. CDR1 SGHTA and CDR2 FQGNSA come from the germline V gene. The CDR3 region is CASSPIHRNTEAFF. CDR3 in DNA: TGTGCCAGCAGCCCTATACACAGGAACACTGAAGCTTTCTTT.

In this sample, this clonotype turned up once. The chain carries TRBV7-2 and TRBJ2-3, with 7 bases fitting TRBD2. The germline V gene has CDR1 SGHTA and CDR2 FQGNSA. The CDR3 spans 17 residues. V shed 5 bases and J 5 bases; nucleotides not matched to a gene: 16. CDR3 residues: CASSLHSGGSRKDTQYF. DNA of the CDR3: TGTGCCAGCAGCCTCCACAGCGGCGGGAGTCGGAAAGATACGCAGTATTTT. Filled out from reference TRBV7-2 and TRBJ2-3, the complete variable domain reads GAGVSQSPSNKVTEKGKDVELRCDPISGHTALYWYRQSLGQGLEFLIYFQGNSAPDKSGLPSDRFSAERTGGSVSTLTIQRTQQEDSAVYLCASSLHSGGSRKDTQYFGPGTRLTVL.

This clonotype has more than one count but fewer than ten. This chain joins TRBV7-9 and TRBJ1-1, with D maybe TRBD1 (6 bases). Trimming removed 6 bases at V and 4 bases at J, with 12 bases between. Germline V gene sequence: CDR1 SEHNR, CDR2 FQNEAQ (reference sequence). The CDR3 totals 13 residues. Written as DNA, the CDR3 is TGTGCCAGCAGGAGGGGGTCGGGCACTGAAGCTTTCTTT. The encoded protein is CASRRGSGTEAFF. Looking up the rest from reference TRBV7-9 and TRBJ1-1 gives the full variable domain: DTGVSQNPRHKITKRGQNVTFRCDPISEHNRLYWYRQTLGQGPEFLTYFQNEAQLEKSRLLSDRFSAERPKGSFSTLEIQRTEQGDSAMYLCASRRGSGTEAFFGQGTRLTVV.

The chain couples TRBV7-9 to TRBJ1-1; 10 nucleotides agree with TRBD1. Germline CDR1 is SEHNR and CDR2 is FQNEAQ (reference sequence). J lost 2 bases, V lost 5 bases, and 8 bases had no gene match. The CDR3 is 16 amino acids. This CDR3 reads CASSPRTGGRNTEAFF. CDR3 DNA sequence: TGTGCCAGCAGCCCACGGACAGGGGGTCGAAACACTGAAGCTTTCTTT.

This clonotype was seen more than once but under ten times. This chain uses TRBV20-1 with TRBJ1-2, with D perhaps TRBD1 (6 bases). The V end lost 6 bases, the J end lost 6 bases, and 14 bases lay between the germline ends. CDR1 and CDR2 from the germline V gene are DFQATT and SNEGSKA (reference sequence). There are 12 residues in the CDR3. This chain's CDR3 is CSAITGRDGYTF. DNA for the CDR3: TGCAGTGCCATAACAGGGAGAGATGGCTACACCTTC.

The chain recombines TRBV5-6 with TRBJ1-4; TRBD1 might be the D (6 bases). The ends were cut back, 8 bases at V and 8 bases at J, with 22 bases in the middle. CDR3 length equals 15 residues. The germline V gene has CDR1 SGHDT and CDR2 YYEEEE. CDR3 DNA: TGTGCCAGTTCCGGCCTACAGGGTTCCGACGAAAAACTGTTTTTT. Amino acids: CASSGLQGSDEKLFF.

J is TRBJ1-6 and V is TRBV6-1, with D perhaps TRBD1 (5 bases). V was cut by 6 bases and J by 6 bases, with 15 bases left in between. The germline CDR1 and CDR2 sequences are MNHNS and SASEGT. CDR3 size: 15 residues. The CDR3 sequence: CASSPNGGGNSPLHF. CDR3 DNA: TGTGCCAGCAGCCCGAACGGGGGAGGTAATTCACCCCTCCACTTT.

The sample holds a few counts of this clonotype. The chain couples TRBV15 to TRBJ2-5; 9 nucleotides agree with TRBD2. This CDR3 comprises 15 residues. Germline CDR1 and CDR2: LNHNV and YYDKDF (reference sequence). The V segment lost 0 bases and the J segment 7 bases; nucleotides outside the gene matches: 6. DNA for the CDR3: TGTGCCACCAGCAGAGAGGCTAGCGGGAAGGGGACCCAGTACTTC. Translating gives CATSREASGKGTQYF.

A few counts support this clonotype. The chain couples TRBV2 to TRBJ1-5; 7 nucleotides line up with TRBD1. Germline V lookup: CDR1 SNHLY, CDR2 FYNNEI. This CDR3 region has 14 residues. V dropped 4 bases and J dropped 7; count of bases not matched to a gene: 7. The CDR3 loop reads CASSGQGDRQPQHF. The CDR3 bases are TGTGCCAGCAGTGGACAGGGCGATCGGCAGCCCCAGCATTTT.

The chain is built from TRBV7-9 and TRBJ2-3, with 10 bases aligning to TRBD2. V trimming: 1 base; J trimming: 2 bases; junction bases outside the gene matches: 6. Germline CDR1 and CDR2: SEHNR and FQNEAQ (reference sequence). This CDR3 spans 17 amino acids. Here the CDR3 DNA reads TGTGCCAGCAGCTTAGGCTGGACTAGCGGCTCCACAGATACGCAGTATTTT. It is translated as CASSLGWTSGSTDTQYF.

This clonotype was recorded once. The CDR3 reads CASSLGGYTQYF. The CDR3 region has the DNA TGTGCCAGCAGCTTGGGAGGCTATACGCAGTATTTT. V is TRBV7-2 and J is TRBJ2-3; D is perhaps TRBD2 (6 bases). The CDR3 totals 12 residues. Trimming took 3 bases from V and 7 from J, leaving 8 bases between them. Germline-derived CDR1 and CDR2 are SGHTA and FQGNSA.

The chain is built from TRBV7-3 and TRBJ2-5; 10 nucleotides match TRBD2. This CDR3 has 17 amino acids. Germline V gene lookup returns CDR1 SGHTA and CDR2 FQGTGA. Losses at the gene ends were 2 bases for V and 2 bases for J; bases not matched to a gene: 8. Here the CDR3 DNA reads TGTGCCAGCAGCTTATCCGGGAGGACTAGCGGACAAGAGACCCAGTACTTC. Encoded protein: CASSLSGRTSGQETQYF.

Turning to this clonotype: A read error may account for a junction end that differs from germline. This sequence joins TRBV30 and TRBJ1-1; no clear D. The germline gives CDR1 GTSNPN, CDR2 SVGIG (reference sequence). The CDR3 runs 13 residues. The CDR3 coding sequence is TGTACCTGGACCACGGAAAGGGCTACTGAAGCTTTCTTT. Translating gives CTWTTERATEAFF.

The V call is TRBV7-3, the J call TRBJ2-3; the D gene is possibly TRBD1 (5 bases). V lost 4 bases and J lost 6, with 11 bases in between. CDR3 length: 13 residues. Germline V CDR1 and CDR2: SGHTA, FQGTGA. CDR3 residues: CASSSRVRDTQYF. The CDR3 coding sequence is TGTGCCAGCAGCTCCAGGGTCAGGGATACGCAGTATTTT.

The chain couples TRBV30 to TRBJ1-5, with 9 bases that match TRBD1. Germline CDR1 GTSNPN, CDR2 SVGIG (reference sequence). CDR3 length equals 18 residues. The J segment lost 1 base and the V segment lost 3 bases, leaving 13 bases of the junction unmatched. The CDR3 here is CAWRETGTGLGSNQPQHF. CDR3 nucleotides: TGTGCCTGGAGAGAGACCGGGACAGGGTTGGGGAGCAATCAGCCCCAGCATTTT.

The chain joins TRBV30 to TRBJ1-1; D unresolved. This CDR3 region has 11 residues. Trimming removed 1 base at V and 11 bases at J, with 11 bases between. The germline CDR1 and CDR2 sequences are GTSNPN and SVGIG (reference sequence). CDR3 sequence reads: CAWSGTHEAFF. The DNA for the CDR3 is TGTGCCTGGAGTGGGACCCACGAGGCTTTCTTT.

V is TRBV3-1 and J is TRBJ1-6, with a weak D call TRBD1 (5 bases). Germline V lookup: CDR1 LGHDT, CDR2 YNNKEL (reference sequence). The V end lost 3 bases, the J end lost 7 bases, and 10 bases lay between the germline ends. The CDR3 runs 14 residues. CDR3 loop: CASSHLEGNSPLHF. CDR3 coding DNA: TGTGCCAGCAGCCACTTGGAGGGGAATTCACCCCTCCACTTT. Filled out from reference TRBV3-1 and TRBJ1-6, the complete variable domain reads DTAVSQTPKYLVTQMGNDKSIKCEQNLGHDTMYWYKQDSKKFLKIMFSYNNKELIINETVPNRFSPKSPDKAHLNLHINSLELGDSAVYFCASSHLEGNSPLHFGNGTRLTVT.

V usage is TRBV11-3 and J usage is TRBJ2-3; 9 nucleotides line up with TRBD1. The junction had 4 bases not matched to a gene; V was cut back by 2 bases and J by 1 base. The CDR3 sequence is 16 residues long. CDR1 and CDR2 from the germline V gene are SGHNT and YENEEA. This CDR3 is CASSLWDRAGTDTQYF. DNA for the CDR3: TGTGCCAGCAGCTTATGGGACAGGGCCGGCACAGATACGCAGTATTTT.

The chain's CDR3 is CASSLTGSANYGYTF. CDR3 nucleotide sequence: TGCGCCAGCAGCTTGACGGGGTCAGCTAACTATGGCTACACCTTC. The rearrangement uses TRBV5-1 and TRBJ1-2; D not resolved. Germline V gene sequence: CDR1 SGHRS, CDR2 YFSETQ. The CDR3 loop spans 15 amino acids. Trimming took off 1 base at V and 0 bases at J, with 10 bases between the two ends.

This clonotype was picked up a small number of times. The CDR3 DNA reads as TGTGCCAGCAGCTTATATCCTAGCGACTTCTACGAGCAGTACTTC. This sequence encodes CASSLYPSDFYEQYF. V is TRBV7-2 and J is TRBJ2-7; maybe TRBD2 (6 bases). The CDR3 extends over 15 amino acids. V lost 2 bases to trimming and J lost 3 bases, with 14 bases between them. The V gene's germline CDR1 is SGHTA and CDR2 FQGNSA.

The rearrangement joins TRBV7-6 to TRBJ2-2, with TRBD1 as a possible D gene (6 bases). V lost 4 bases to trimming and J lost 6 bases, with 15 bases between them. The germline V gene encodes CDR1 SGHVS and CDR2 FNYEAQ. CDR3 length: 15 residues. This CDR3 reads CASSYNRDGAGELFF. CDR3 DNA sequence: TGTGCCAGCAGCTACAACAGGGATGGGGCCGGGGAGCTGTTTTTT.

The V gene is TRBV4-3, the J gene TRBJ1-5, with unresolved D. The CDR3 has 15 residues. Trimming left V 0 bases short and J 1 base short, with 7 bases between. The germline V gene has CDR1 LGHNA and CDR2 YSLEER. The CDR3 sequence is CASSQDFWSNQPQHF. The CDR3 DNA reads as TGCGCCAGCAGCCAAGATTTCTGGAGCAATCAGCCCCAGCATTTT.

The J gene is TRBJ2-5, the V gene TRBV5-1, with D perhaps TRBD1 (6 bases). V dropped 5 bases and J dropped 1 base, with 15 bases sitting between them. The CDR3 is made up of 15 amino acids. Germline V CDR1 and CDR2: SGHRS, YFSETQ. The CDR3 loop reads CASRQTGTIQETQYF. Here the CDR3 DNA reads TGCGCCAGCAGACAGACCGGGACAATCCAAGAGACCCAGTACTTC.

The chain has TRBV27 and TRBJ2-7; D may match TRBD1 or TRBD2 (5 bases each). This CDR3 spans 15 amino acids. Germline V lookup: CDR1 MNHEY, CDR2 SMNVEV (reference sequence). The V and J ends lost 3 bases and 6 bases respectively, with 18 bases between them. CDR3 nucleotides: TGTGCCAGCAGTTTGGTAGGGAACACCGGGACCGAGCAGTACTTC. Protein: CASSLVGNTGTEQYF.

This rearrangement joins TRBV5-1 to TRBJ2-1, with TRBD1 matching 7 bases. This CDR3 has 16 residues. Germline trimming cut 2 bases from V and 5 bases from J; bases unmatched to any gene: 10. Germline CDR1 is SGHRS and CDR2 is YFSETQ. CDR3 loop: CASSFRDRFYDNEQFF. DNA for the CDR3: TGCGCCAGCAGCTTCCGGGACAGATTCTATGACAATGAGCAGTTCTTC.

This clonotype showed up just once. The chain carries TRBV9 and TRBJ1-2; D gene uncertain. In germline, CDR1 is SGDLS, CDR2 YYNGEE. V lost 0 bases, J lost 7 bases, and 10 bases lay in between. The CDR3 has 13 residues. This CDR3 is CASSVDETRGYTF. The CDR3 coding sequence is TGTGCCAGCAGCGTAGATGAGACCCGTGGCTACACCTTC.

This sequence joins TRBV18 and TRBJ2-7, with 9 nucleotides matching TRBD1. The CDR3 has 17 residues. The V segment lost 4 bases and the J segment 4 bases; nucleotides outside the gene matches: 14. Germline V lookup: CDR1 KGHSH, CDR2 LQKENI. In DNA form, the CDR3 reads TGTGCCAGCTCACGGTCCCGGGACAGGGCCGGGGGATACGAGCAGTACTTC. The encoded protein is CASSRSRDRAGGYEQYF.

The table lists this clonotype with a few counts. The chain links TRBV7-9 to TRBJ1-3; D is unresolved. The germline V gene encodes CDR1 SEHNR and CDR2 FQNEAQ (reference sequence). The CDR3 extends over 19 amino acids. Trimming removed 1 base from V and 0 bases from J, with 19 bases in between. The CDR3 sequence: CASSLVKRIETVSGNTIYF. The CDR3 DNA sequence: TGTGCCAGCAGCTTAGTCAAGAGAATTGAGACCGTCTCTGGAAACACCATATATTTT.

The chain couples TRBV6-1 to TRBJ1-4, with unresolved D. Germline V gene data show CDR1 as MNHNS and CDR2 as SASEGT. Trimming removed 4 bases at V and 8 bases at J, with 11 bases between. The CDR3 covers 13 residues. Here the CDR3 reads CASSGGPWEKLFF. CDR3 sequence (DNA): TGTGCCAGCAGTGGAGGCCCATGGGAAAAACTGTTTTTT.

This chain links TRBV18 with TRBJ2-1; 9 nucleotides align to TRBD2. Germline trimming cut 0 bases from V and 3 bases from J; bases unmatched to any gene: 3. This CDR3 spans 16 amino acids. The V gene's germline CDR1 is KGHSH and CDR2 LQKENI. This CDR3 reads CASSPPTTSGYNEQFF. For the CDR3, the DNA is TGTGCCAGCTCACCACCCACGACTAGCGGCTACAATGAGCAGTTCTTC.